This TCR beta chain was obtained from a study of neurological immune-mediated disorders. Time point here: technical triplicate 1. Using its own MiXCR run on the 5' RACE reads, TCRdb lists one record per CDR3 protein. The sample consists of 20,000 to 30,000 distinct CDR3 sequences, under 15% of them appearing once. By share, this clonotype counts as large. This CDR3 has 11 amino acids. The V gene lost 2 bases and the J gene lost 3 bases, with 1 base spanning the gap. J is TRBJ1-1 and V is TRBV12-3 or TRBV12-4; no clear D. The clonotype originates from a female donor with HTLV-1-associated myelopathy (HAM/TSP). Sequenced: CD4+ T cells from blood. CDR3 in DNA: TGTGCCAGCAGTTTACACACTGAAGCTTTCTTT. This translates into CASSLHTEAFF.